This entry lists 20 T cell receptor beta chains sequenced from one sample in a study of blood T cell repertoires in COVID-19 (dated by TCRdb to the early 2020s). Libraries were built with the immunoSEQ multiplex PCR assay. TCRdb carries this immuneACCESS record with in-frame sequences only. Its versions omit some clonotypes, under half of them owing to an unresolved V gene in the studies checked, with the rest unexplained. The sample table records roughly 380,000 clones; around 84% of these occur just once. The ten largest clones add up to 3% to 4.5% of the sample. The source material was peripheral blood. Receptors originate from a woman aged 18-35 years with acute or convalescent COVID-19.

V and J are TRBV28 and TRBJ2-7; TRBD2 might be the D (5 bases). V lost 1 base and J lost 4, with 11 bases in between. There are 14 residues in the CDR3. Germline-derived CDR1 and CDR2 are MDHEN and SYDVKM. The CDR3 DNA reads TGTGCCAGCAGTTTATACCTAGCTCCGTACGAGCAGTACTTC. Encoded protein: CASSLYLAPYEQYF.

The chain is built from TRBV12-5 and TRBJ2-3, with D possibly TRBD1 on 5 matching bases. Germline loops: CDR1 LGHNT, CDR2 FRNRAP. The CDR3 runs to 12 residues. V was shortened by 1 base and J by 10 bases, with 9 bases between the two germline ends. The CDR3 loop reads CASGLGQLAQYF. DNA for the CDR3: TGTGCTAGTGGTTTGGGACAGTTGGCGCAGTATTTT.

This clone was seen a handful of times. V gene TRBV5-1 combines with J gene TRBJ2-1; a weak D match, TRBD1 (6 bases). V was pared by 4 bases and J by 9 bases, with 20 bases between. The germline gives CDR1 SGHRS, CDR2 YFSETQ. There are 15 residues in the CDR3. The CDR3 loop is CASSEAVGASGEQFF. The CDR3 DNA reads TGCGCCAGCAGCGAGGCGGTGGGGGCTTCGGGTGAGCAGTTCTTC.

The chain has TRBV24-1 and TRBJ2-7; D is perhaps TRBD2 (6 bases). Trimming cost V 3 bases and J 2 bases, with 13 bases left between them. The CDR3 loop spans 15 amino acids. CDR1 KGHDR and CDR2 SFDVKD come from the germline V gene. CDR3 region: CATSDPDGGAYEQYF. Here the CDR3 DNA reads TGTGCCACCAGTGATCCGGACGGGGGAGCCTACGAGCAGTACTTC.

The CDR3 nucleotides read TGTGCCAGCAGTGTACCAGGAACCGGGGAGCTGTTTTTT. This codes for CASSVPGTGELFF. The chain employs TRBV2 and TRBJ2-2; the D is unclear. Trimming removed 4 bases at V and 5 bases at J, with 8 bases between. This CDR3 has 13 residues. Germline CDR1 SNHLY, CDR2 FYNNEI.

The CDR3 DNA reads TGCGCCAGCAGCCAAGTGCCAGATGAAAAACTGTTTTTT. This codes for CASSQVPDEKLFF. The chain recombines TRBV4-1 with TRBJ1-4; no firm D call. V lost 1 base and J 6 bases, leaving 6 bases between the germline ends. The CDR3 is 13 residues long. The germline V gene encodes CDR1 MGHRA and CDR2 YSYEKL.

The chain links TRBV18 to TRBJ1-2; D unclear. CDR3 size: 13 residues. Looked up from germline, CDR1 is KGHSH and CDR2 is LQKENI. The V end lost 6 bases, the J end lost 1 base, and 9 bases lay between the germline ends. Written as DNA, the CDR3 is TGTGCCAGCTCGCGCAATAGTAACTATGGCTACACCTTC. It specifies CASSRNSNYGYTF.

V is TRBV5-6 and J is TRBJ2-7, with TRBD1 matching 9 bases. Per the germline V gene, CDR1 is SGHDT and CDR2 is YYEEEE. This CDR3 region has 15 residues. J was trimmed by 6 bases and V by 3 bases; bases with no gene match: 10. CDR3: CASSWGDREILEQYF. The CDR3 DNA reads as TGTGCCAGCAGCTGGGGGGACAGGGAGATTCTCGAGCAGTACTTC.

This clone was counted a few times. This rearrangement joins TRBV19 to TRBJ2-6; D perhaps matches TRBD1 (6 bases). The V end was cut by 2 bases, the J end by 2 bases, with 7 bases between. This CDR3 contains 15 residues. Germline V gene lookup returns CDR1 LNHDA and CDR2 SQIVND (reference sequence). CDR3 sequence reads: CASSIWGPGANVLTF. The CDR3 nucleotides are TGTGCCAGTAGTATATGGGGGCCTGGGGCCAACGTCCTGACTTTC.

The chain joins TRBV14 to TRBJ1-6, with D tentatively TRBD1 (6 bases). CDR3 size: 14 residues. CDR1 and CDR2 (germline): SGHDN, FVKESK. Trimming shortened V by 6 bases and J by 5 bases, and 11 bases separated the two germline ends. The CDR3 here is CASSSGTNNSPLHF. CDR3 sequence (DNA): TGTGCCAGCAGTTCCGGGACAAATAATTCACCCCTCCACTTT.

The chain is built from TRBV18 and TRBJ1-3; D is perhaps TRBD1 (6 bases). Germline V lookup: CDR1 KGHSH, CDR2 LQKENI. The CDR3 sequence is 17 residues long. V was cut by 6 bases and J by 0 bases, with 18 bases left in between. CDR3 DNA: TGTGCCAGCTCTGGACAGATCCTACTTCGCTCTGGAAACACCATATATTTT. It specifies CASSGQILLRSGNTIYF.

The chain recombines TRBV4-2 with TRBJ2-3; the match to TRBD2 covers 7 bases. Germline CDR1 reads LGHNA; CDR2 reads YNFKEQ. The length of the CDR3 is 16 residues. Germline trimming cut 0 bases from V and 0 bases from J; bases unmatched to any gene: 3. CDR3 in DNA: TGTGCCAGCAGCCAAGAAGGCGGGGGTAGCACAGATACGCAGTATTTT. This codes for CASSQEGGGSTDTQYF.

This chain uses TRBV11-1 with TRBJ2-5, with D unresolved. The CDR3 loop spans 16 amino acids. Germline V CDR1 and CDR2: SGHAT, FQDESV (reference sequence). The V end was cut by 0 bases, the J end by 3 bases, with 14 bases between. CDR3 in DNA: TGTGCCAGCAGCTTAGCATCTCAGGAAATAAAAGAGACCCAGTACTTC. Encoded protein: CASSLASQEIKETQYF.

DNA of the CDR3: TGTGCCAGCAATCTGGGACAGCTCTCTGGAAACACCATATATTTT. Its protein product is CASNLGQLSGNTIYF. The chain combines TRBV2 with TRBJ1-3, with 7 bases lining up with TRBD1. Unmatched junction bases numbered 6, after V lost 7 bases and J lost 0 bases. The CDR3 runs to 15 residues. Germline CDR1 and CDR2: SNHLY and FYNNEI.

Concerning this clone itself: The final CDR3 position lacks the conserved phenylalanine or tryptophan, pointing to a likely read error. The DNA is left out, because the CDR3 cannot be placed on it with certainty; the CDR3 is given as TCRdb lists it. The rearrangement joins TRBV19 to TRBJ1-2. The CDR3 contains 12 residues when both ends are counted. CDR1 and CDR2 (germline): LNHDA, SQIVND (reference sequence). The CDR3 reads CASSIAGGRVRV.

The gene calls are TRBV11-2 and TRBJ2-5; TRBD1 matches 8 bases. Germline values: CDR1 SGHAT, CDR2 FQNNGV. CDR3 length equals 15 residues. After removal of 3 bases from V and 6 bases from J, the junction contained 9 bases not matched to a gene. This chain's CDR3 is CASSLATGGTKTQYF. CDR3 in DNA: TGTGCCAGCAGCTTGGCCACAGGGGGGACAAAGACCCAGTACTTC. Looking up the rest from reference TRBV11-2 and TRBJ2-5 gives the full variable domain: EAGVAQSPRYKIIEKRQSVAFWCNPISGHATLYWYQQILGQGPKLLIQFQNNGVVDDSQLPKDRFSAERLKGVDSTLKIQPAKLEDSAVYLCASSLATGGTKTQYFGPGTRLLVL.

On this clone itself: Compared with germline, one end of the junction differs, possibly owing to a read error. This chain uses TRBV20-1 with TRBJ2-1; D uncertain. The CDR3 covers 11 residues. Germline V gives CDR1 DFQATT, CDR2 SNEGSKA (reference sequence). The CDR3 DNA reads TGCAGTGCGTACTCCAACAATGAGCAGTTCTTC. Translating it yields CSAYSNNEQFF.

CDR3 protein: CASLDRAKTQYF. The DNA of the CDR3 is TGTGCCAGCCTGGACAGGGCGAAGACCCAGTACTTC. This chain uses TRBV6-5 with TRBJ2-5, with TRBD1 identical over 8 bases. The trim removed 8 bases at V and 6 bases at J, leaving 5 bases unmatched. The germline V gene encodes CDR1 MNHEY and CDR2 SVGAGI. CDR3 length equals 12 residues.

The chain employs TRBV24-1 and TRBJ2-1, with D possibly TRBD2 on 5 matching bases. CDR3 size: 15 residues. V was clipped by 8 bases and J by 5 bases, with 18 bases between them. CDR1 is KGHDR, CDR2 SFDVKD, per germline. CDR3 nucleotides: TGTGCCACCACTGGGTCTTCAGGAGGCCACAATGAGCAGTTCTTC. Translating it yields CATTGSSGGHNEQFF.

The gene calls are TRBV5-1 and TRBJ1-1, with D possibly being TRBD1 (5 bases). Germline V CDR1 and CDR2: SGHRS, YFSETQ. Trimming left V 4 bases short and J 5 bases short, with 12 bases between. This CDR3 has 13 residues. CDR3 amino acids: CASSLRGGTEAFF. The CDR3 DNA sequence: TGCGCCAGCAGCCTGCGGGGGGGAACTGAAGCTTTCTTT.